This section outlines one TCR beta chain sequence together with its context. Its antigen is unidentified. The sample is drawn from a study of cytomegalovirus exposure and HLA in healthy donors. Study summary: Drawn from HLA-typed donors, tens of millions of unique TCRs were held in an early data release.

This PCR relied on a set of 60 Vbeta primers and 13 Jbeta primers. TCRdb keeps only in-frame clones here, not all; method: immunoSEQ multiplex PCR. The sample shows about 160,000 clones, around three quarters of them seen only once. Broader study findings: According to an earlier analysis, most TCR beta V segments yielded productive rearrangements about 87% or about 30% of the time. Most TCR sequences proved rare, with some public TCRs found in many donors.

This receptor was obtained from a woman in her thirties or forties in good health and CMV-seronegative. Sequencing used PBMCs.

CDR3 sequence: CASSLGAEKLFF. As DNA, the CDR3 is TGTGCCAGCAGCTTGGGCGCTGAAAAACTGTTTTTT. The chain has TRBV5-4 and TRBJ1-4; D is unclear. The V gene lost 0 bases and the J gene lost 7 bases, with 4 bases spanning the gap. Germline V CDR1 and CDR2: SGHNT, YYREEE (reference sequence). This CDR3 is built from 12 residues.